These 19 T cell receptor beta chains were sequenced from one sample in a study of blood T cell repertoires in COVID-19. Clones were sequenced by immunoSEQ multiplex PCR, and TCRdb holds only the in-frame ones, with some missing. This repertoire shows about 360,000 clones, about 88% found once; its top ten account for 7.1%. The material sequenced was peripheral blood. The receptors were sampled from an older woman with COVID-19, enrolled during active disease.

This chain joins TRBV19 and TRBJ2-7; TRBD2 matches at 7 bases. The CDR3 has 19 amino acids. V trimming: 1 base; J trimming: 2 bases; junction bases outside the gene matches: 17. From germline, CDR1 is LNHDA and CDR2 SQIVND (reference sequence). This CDR3 is CASSIAFFVGGRVAYEQYF. CDR3 DNA sequence: TGTGCCAGTAGTATAGCCTTCTTTGTGGGCGGGAGAGTAGCCTACGAGCAGTACTTC.

A single count supports this clone. The chain combines TRBV4-1 with TRBJ1-1, with D unresolved. Germline loops: CDR1 MGHRA, CDR2 YSYEKL. The germline V and J ends were trimmed by 4 bases and 8 bases, with 11 bases remaining between them. CDR3 size: 12 residues. Here the CDR3 reads CASSRGGAEAFF. In nucleotides, the CDR3 is TGCGCCAGCAGCCGCGGAGGCGCGGAAGCTTTCTTT.

The genes are TRBV6-5 and TRBJ2-3; 10 bases are shared with TRBD1. CDR1 is MNHEY, CDR2 SVGAGI, per germline. The CDR3 is 15 residues long. V was pared by 6 bases and J by 3 bases, with 6 bases of the junction left unmatched. The CDR3 DNA is TGTGCCAGCAGGGATCCGGGACAGGGGACAGATACGCAGTATTTT. This translates into CASRDPGQGTDTQYF.

The rearrangement joins TRBV27 to TRBJ2-5; 15 nucleotides line up with TRBD2. Trimming cost V 2 bases and J 5 bases; bases outside gene matches: 6. Germline CDR1 is MNHEY and CDR2 is SMNVEV (reference sequence). The CDR3 extends over 17 amino acids. The CDR3 is CASSLGLAGGRRETQYF. CDR3 coding DNA: TGTGCCAGCAGTTTAGGACTAGCGGGGGGGCGACGGGAGACCCAGTACTTC.

CDR3 nucleotides: TGTGCCAGCAGTTCTCCCGGAACTCGCGGGGATACGCAGTATTTT. Protein: CASSSPGTRGDTQYF. This chain joins TRBV27 and TRBJ2-3; maybe TRBD2 (5 bases). The CDR3 spans 15 residues. Germline V lookup: CDR1 MNHEY, CDR2 SMNVEV (reference sequence). V shed 4 bases and J shed 6 bases, with 17 bases lying between them.

V gene TRBV7-2 combines with J gene TRBJ2-1; D possibly corresponds to TRBD2 (5 bases). The V end lost 6 bases, the J end lost 9 bases, and 12 bases lay between the germline ends. This CDR3 spans 12 amino acids. CDR1 SGHTA and CDR2 FQGNSA come from the germline V gene. The CDR3 is CASSRREGEQFF. The CDR3 DNA reads TGTGCCAGCAGTCGACGAGAGGGTGAGCAGTTCTTC. The variable domain in full, with the rest retrieved from reference TRBV7-2 and TRBJ2-1, is GAGVSQSPSNKVTEKGKDVELRCDPISGHTALYWYRQSLGQGLEFLIYFQGNSAPDKSGLPSDRFSAERTGGSVSTLTIQRTQQEDSAVYLCASSRREGEQFFGPGTRLTVL.

The chain uses TRBV7-9 and TRBJ2-3, with 10 bases matching TRBD1. Germline CDR1 reads SEHNR; CDR2 reads FQNEAQ (reference sequence). The CDR3 length is 16 residues. V was pared by 2 bases and J by 5 bases, with 7 bases of the junction left unmatched. CDR3 sequence reads: CASSLLDRGLRDTQYF. The CDR3 DNA reads as TGTGCCAGCAGCTTACTAGACAGGGGGCTTAGAGATACGCAGTATTTT.

The chain carries TRBV7-6 and TRBJ1-6; no clear D gene. Germline loops: CDR1 SGHVS, CDR2 FNYEAQ. This CDR3 contains 20 residues. Trimming removed 0 bases from V and 0 bases from J, with 18 bases in between. The DNA of the CDR3 is TGTGCCAGCAGCTTAGCCCCCCTCGACGGAGTTAGCTCCTATAATTCACCCCTCCACTTT. Residues: CASSLAPLDGVSSYNSPLHF. Full variable domain (outside the CDR3, taken from reference TRBV7-6 and TRBJ1-6): GAGVSQSPRYKVTKRGQDVALRCDPISGHVSLYWYRQALGQGPEFLTYFNYEAQQDKSGLPNDRFSAERPEGSISTLTIQRTEQRDSAMYRCASSLAPLDGVSSYNSPLHFGNGTRLTVT.

This chain uses TRBV19 with TRBJ1-5, with D perhaps matching TRBD1 (6 bases). V lost 9 bases and J 0 bases, leaving 21 bases between the germline ends. CDR3 length equals 17 residues. Germline values: CDR1 LNHDA, CDR2 SQIVND (reference sequence). Here the CDR3 DNA reads TGTGCCAGCACGGAGGACAGCATCACGTATAGCAATCAGCCCCAGCATTTT. Translated, it gives CASTEDSITYSNQPQHF.

The chain employs TRBV11-3 and TRBJ1-2; TRBD1 agrees at 8 bases. Germline CDR1 is SGHNT and CDR2 is YENEEA. Unmatched junction bases numbered 7, after V lost 1 base and J lost 6 bases. The CDR3 sequence is 15 residues long. The CDR3 nucleotides read TGTGCCAGCAGCTTAGGACGGGACAGGCCCCATGGCTACACCTTC. Its protein product is CASSLGRDRPHGYTF.

The V call is TRBV3-1 (or the pseudogene TRBV3-2), the J call TRBJ2-7; 9 bases align to TRBD1. This CDR3 spans 16 amino acids. With 4 bases clipped from V and 2 bases from J, the junction kept 9 bases outside the gene matches. In germline, CDR1 is LGHDT, CDR2 YNNKEL (reference sequence). The CDR3 DNA reads as TGTGCCAGCAGCCTTTTGGCCGGGACAGGGACCTACGAGCAGTACTTC. This translates into CASSLLAGTGTYEQYF.

The V and J genes are TRBV30 and TRBJ1-4; D possibly corresponds to TRBD1 (6 bases). This CDR3 region has 13 residues. Germline V gives CDR1 GTSNPN, CDR2 SVGIG (reference sequence). Between the trimmed V and J ends, which lost 3 bases and 5 bases, there was a span of 10 bases. CDR3 nucleotides: TGTGCCTGGAGACAGGGCCGGAATGAAAAACTGTTTTTT. Its translation is CAWRQGRNEKLFF. Complete variable domain (other parts from reference TRBV30 and TRBJ1-4): SQTIHQWPATLVQPVGSPLSLECTVEGTSNPNLYWYRQAAGRGLQLLFYSVGIGQISSEVPQNLSASRPQDRQFILSSKKLLLSDSGFYLCAWRQGRNEKLFFGSGTQLSVL.

The chain uses TRBV6-5 and TRBJ1-2, with 7 bases lining up with TRBD1. Losses at the gene ends were 4 bases for V and 0 bases for J; bases not matched to a gene: 2. Germline assignment: CDR1 MNHEY and CDR2 SVGAGI. This CDR3 has 14 residues. CDR3 bases: TGTGCCAGCAGTTGGGACAGCTCTAACTATGGCTACACCTTC. Translating it yields CASSWDSSNYGYTF.

V gene TRBV7-2 combines with J gene TRBJ1-5; D unclear. The germline V gene has CDR1 SGHTA and CDR2 FQGNSA. This CDR3 spans 15 amino acids. V dropped 1 base and J dropped 6 bases, with 13 bases sitting between them. CDR3 sequence reads: CASSLDSLSTQPQHF. The CDR3 DNA reads TGTGCCAGCAGCTTAGATAGCCTATCCACTCAGCCCCAGCATTTT.

The chain employs TRBV3-1 (or the pseudogene TRBV3-2) and TRBJ1-3; D ambiguous. The CDR3 loop spans 16 amino acids. Germline V gene data show CDR1 as LGHDT and CDR2 as YNNKEL (reference sequence). The germline V and J ends were trimmed by 4 bases and 2 bases, with 15 bases remaining between them. CDR3 sequence reads: CASSRRAALTGNTIYF. The CDR3 DNA reads as TGTGCCAGCAGCCGGAGGGCAGCCTTGACTGGAAACACCATATATTTT.

The rearrangement uses TRBV7-9 and TRBJ2-7; 8 bases are a match to TRBD1. The CDR3 consists of 13 residues. Germline lookup yields CDR1 SEHNR and CDR2 FQNEAQ (reference sequence). After removal of 5 bases from V and 5 bases from J, the junction contained 5 bases not matched to a gene. CDR3 bases: TGTGCCAGCAGCCGGGCAGGGGGCCACGAGCAGTACTTC. Amino acid sequence: CASSRAGGHEQYF.

This clone has a handful of counts. The rearrangement joins TRBV2 to TRBJ1-4; weak D call: TRBD1 (6 bases). The CDR3 has 14 amino acids. Deletions cut 1 base from V and 5 bases from J, with 8 bases between. Germline CDR1 reads SNHLY; CDR2 reads FYNNEI. The CDR3 reads CASSEGQGNEKLFF. The DNA for the CDR3 is TGTGCCAGCAGTGAAGGGCAGGGGAATGAAAAACTGTTTTTT.

The V gene is TRBV25-1, the J gene TRBJ1-1; 7 bases agree with TRBD1. Germline V lookup: CDR1 MGHDK, CDR2 SYGVNS. CDR3 size: 14 residues. V dropped 8 bases and J dropped 1; count of bases not matched to a gene: 7. The CDR3 DNA follows: TGTGCCAGCGGAGAGACAGGGAAGAACACTGAAGCTTTCTTT. It yields the protein CASGETGKNTEAFF.

The rearrangement uses TRBV6-5 and TRBJ2-4; 8 bases are shared with TRBD1. Unmatched junction bases numbered 9, after V lost 6 bases and J lost 5 bases. The germline V gene encodes CDR1 MNHEY and CDR2 SVGAGI. The CDR3 has 15 residues. The CDR3 spells CASSLGRGLENIQYF. CDR3 nucleotide sequence: TGTGCCAGCAGCCTAGGCAGGGGGCTAGAAAACATTCAGTACTTC.